This T cell receptor (beta chain) was captured by sequencing in a study of blood T cells in healthy people across ages. With V trimmed by 0 bases and J by 0 bases, 2 bases remained unmatched. Germline V CDR1 and CDR2: LNHNV, YYDKDF (reference sequence). This CDR3 is 17 amino acids long. The donors, aged roughly 6 to 90, were healthy Caucasians from Russia. General observations from the study: Roughly linearly, TCR beta diversity per million T cells fell as age increased.

The second PCR ran roughly 7 to 12 cycles with a sample-barcoded 5' primer and J-beta primers. TCRdb re-called the 5' RACE reads through MiXCR, storing one row per CDR3 protein. In the table there are around 500,000 distinct CDR3 sequences, about 27% of which are singletons. This clonotype was observed a handful of times. The antigen is unknown. Separately, the same data were catalogued under a study of T cells of mothers and their children. From that second work: A few healthy Caucasian mothers, along with their six children, served as the donors. The second PCR used the M1S primer, and this primer added sample barcodes and 2-4 random nucleotides.

Sequences were obtained from blood. The clonotype was recovered from a boy aged 2 to 10 in good health. The chain joins TRBV15 to TRBJ1-3, with TRBD1 matching over 10 bases. The CDR3 sequence is CATSRDRTGGSGNTIYF. CDR3 coding DNA: TGTGCCACCAGCAGAGATCGGACAGGGGGCTCTGGAAACACCATATATTTT.